These 25 T cell receptor beta chains came from one sample sequenced in a study of Graves' ophthalmopathy and Graves' hyperthyroidism. Scientists amplified the TCR beta CDR3 regions from RNA transcripts. After a first-round RT-PCR with HTBI primers, a second-round multiplex PCR was run. TCRdb re-analysed the multiplex PCR reads in MiXCR, keeping a single row per CDR3 protein. The sample lists about 370,000 distinct CDR3 sequences, 18% seen once, with about 1.6% in the top ten. The sample taken for sequencing was peripheral blood. These receptors were obtained from a woman aged 18-29 years with Graves' ophthalmopathy.

This clonotype has only a few counts. The rearrangement links TRBV15 to TRBJ1-1; D ambiguous. This CDR3 region has 13 residues. Germline V CDR1 and CDR2: LNHNV, YYDKDF (reference sequence). The germline V and J ends were trimmed by 1 base and 1 base, with 4 bases remaining between them. The CDR3 protein is CATSRGKNTEAFF. CDR3 DNA: TGTGCCACCAGCAGAGGGAAGAACACTGAAGCTTTCTTT.

Ten or more counts support this clonotype. This rearrangement joins TRBV28 to TRBJ2-5; D might be TRBD1 or TRBD2, each matching 5 bases. V was pared by 6 bases and J by 7 bases, with 24 bases between. The CDR3 loop spans 16 amino acids. Germline CDR1 reads MDHEN; CDR2 reads SYDVKM. For the CDR3, the DNA is TGTGCCAGCAGCTCCCCTCGGGACGGACCCGTGGGGACCCAGTACTTC. Protein: CASSSPRDGPVGTQYF.

This clonotype showed up many times. This chain uses TRBV27 with TRBJ1-5, with TRBD1 as a possible D gene (6 bases). CDR1 is MNHEY, CDR2 SMNVEV, per germline (reference sequence). The CDR3 length is 16 residues. The ends were cut back, 2 bases at V and 4 bases at J, with 15 bases in the middle. CDR3 protein: CASSLEGGFGNQPQHF. For the CDR3, the DNA is TGTGCCAGCAGTTTAGAGGGGGGGTTCGGGAATCAGCCCCAGCATTTT.

This clonotype was counted many times. The rearrangement uses TRBV20-1 and TRBJ2-5, with D possibly being TRBD1 (5 bases). Germline CDR1 and CDR2: DFQATT and SNEGSKA (reference sequence). V shed 0 bases and J shed 0 bases, with 14 bases lying between them. The CDR3 runs to 16 residues. CDR3 sequence: CSARDGARVYQETQYF. As DNA, the CDR3 is TGCAGTGCTAGAGATGGGGCAAGGGTATACCAAGAGACCCAGTACTTC.

V and J are TRBV20-1 and TRBJ1-3; D is unclear. Germline V gene data show CDR1 as DFQATT and CDR2 as SNEGSKA (reference sequence). The CDR3 has 15 residues. Trimming stripped 4 bases from V and 3 bases from J, with 16 bases between. CDR3 region: CSATYGGGDGNTIYF. The CDR3, as DNA: TGCAGTGCTACCTACGGTGGCGGAGATGGAAACACCATATATTTT.

Ten or more counts support this clonotype. The chain joins TRBV25-1 to TRBJ2-7, with D unresolved. V was shortened by 8 bases and J by 6 bases, with 14 bases between the two germline ends. The CDR3 consists of 12 residues. Looked up from germline, CDR1 is MGHDK and CDR2 is SYGVNS. As DNA, the CDR3 is TGTGCCAGCGAACATAAGTTCTCCGAGCAGTACTTC. Its translation is CASEHKFSEQYF.

This chain joins TRBV10-3 and TRBJ1-1; D may be TRBD1 (6 bases). Trimming took off 2 bases at V and 1 base at J, with 8 bases between the two ends. Per the germline V gene, CDR1 is ENHRY and CDR2 is SYGVKD. The CDR3 loop spans 14 amino acids. CDR3 sequence (DNA): TGTGCCATCAGTGAGGGCAGGGGGAACACTGAAGCTTTCTTT. Translation gives CAISEGRGNTEAFF.

The CDR3 protein is CASRGQGPPYEQYF. Written as DNA, the CDR3 is TGTGCCAGCAGGGGACAGGGGCCCCCCTACGAGCAGTACTTC. The V and J genes are TRBV11-2 and TRBJ2-7; 10 bases map to TRBD1. CDR3 length equals 14 residues. Trimming took 6 bases from V and 2 from J; bases not matched to a gene: 4. From germline, CDR1 is SGHAT and CDR2 FQNNGV.

This clonotype was observed a handful of times. A single base separates this from a much larger clone, so it may be a read error. The chain combines TRBV30 with TRBJ2-5, with 12 bases identical to TRBD2. From germline, CDR1 is GTSNPN and CDR2 SVGIG (reference sequence). The CDR3 is made up of 13 amino acids. V lost 5 bases to trimming and J lost 5 bases; unmatched junction nucleotides: 3. CDR3 sequence (DNA): TGTGCCTGGGCTAGCGGGAGGGGCGAGACCCAGTACTTC. It specifies CAWASGRGETQYF.

This clonotype was found many times. This chain uses TRBV20-1 with TRBJ2-7; D possibly corresponds to TRBD1 (5 bases). Germline V gives CDR1 DFQATT, CDR2 SNEGSKA (reference sequence). This CDR3 has 12 amino acids. Between the trimmed V and J ends, which lost 8 bases and 2 bases, there was a span of 13 bases. The CDR3: CSLRQRAYEQYF. CDR3 nucleotides: TGCAGTCTTCGACAGAGAGCCTACGAGCAGTACTTC.

In DNA, the CDR3 is TGCGCCAGCAGGGTTACATCAACCTACGAGCAGTACTTC. Translated: CASRVTSTYEQYF. The V and J genes are TRBV5-1 and TRBJ2-7; D uncertain. Germline CDR1 is SGHRS and CDR2 is YFSETQ. CDR3 length equals 13 residues. The V and J ends lost 5 bases and 2 bases respectively, with 11 bases between them.

This clonotype was recorded at least ten times. The chain couples TRBV6-5 to TRBJ1-5, with 9 positions matching TRBD1. The J segment lost 5 bases and the V segment lost 6 bases, leaving 5 bases of the junction unmatched. Germline CDR1 reads MNHEY; CDR2 reads SVGAGI. CDR3 length equals 14 residues. DNA for the CDR3: TGTGCCAGCAGGGGGACAGGGAAAGATCAGCCCCAGCATTTT. Amino acids: CASRGTGKDQPQHF.

This clonotype appeared once. The chain recombines TRBV6-2 or TRBV6-3 with TRBJ1-1, with 11 nucleotides matching TRBD1. Germline CDR1 and CDR2: MNHEY and SVGEGT. The ends lost 0 bases at V and 8 bases at J; junction bases unmatched: 8. The CDR3 is 16 residues long. The CDR3 nucleotides read TGTGCCAGCAGTTACTCGGACAGGGGGCCCCTCCGGGAAGCTTTCTTT. This gives the protein CASSYSDRGPLREAFF.

This clonotype came up many times. One end of the junction does not line up with germline, which may come from a read error. The chain employs TRBV30 and TRBJ2-2; D perhaps matches TRBD1 (6 bases). CDR1 and CDR2 (germline): GTSNPN, SVGIG (reference sequence). There are 15 residues in the CDR3. The CDR3: CAGIRGPTNTRELFF. CDR3 coding DNA: TGTGCCGGCATCAGGGGCCCAACGAACACCAGGGAGCTGTTTTTT.

This clonotype has ten or more counts. The V gene is TRBV6-5, the J gene TRBJ1-2; D is unclear. Germline V gene data show CDR1 as MNHEY and CDR2 as SVGAGI. V was cut by 0 bases and J by 7 bases, with 9 bases left in between. The CDR3 spans 13 residues. DNA for the CDR3: TGTGCCAGCAGTTACTCGGATGGGTTTGGCTACACCTTC. It is translated as CASSYSDGFGYTF.

This clonotype was detected many times. The J gene is TRBJ2-5, the V gene TRBV4-3; D might be TRBD1 or TRBD2, each matching 5 bases. Trimming removed 0 bases at V and 3 bases at J, with 11 bases between. Looked up from germline, CDR1 is LGHNA and CDR2 is YSLEER. This CDR3 has 15 amino acids. The CDR3 DNA is TGCGCCAGCAGCCAAGATAGGGACGCAAAAGAGACCCAGTACTTC. It codes for CASSQDRDAKETQYF.

The chain recombines TRBV19 with TRBJ1-3; possibly TRBD1 for D (6 bases). CDR1 and CDR2 (germline): LNHDA, SQIVND (reference sequence). V dropped 5 bases and J dropped 4 bases, with 15 bases sitting between them. CDR3 size: 15 residues. Written as DNA, the CDR3 is TGTGCCAGTAGTCGGGGGACATCTCCCGGAAACACCATATATTTT. Translated, it gives CASSRGTSPGNTIYF.

This clonotype was detected only once. V is TRBV24-1 and J is TRBJ1-2, with 10 positions matching TRBD1. The J segment lost 0 bases and the V segment lost 7 bases, leaving 4 bases of the junction unmatched. The CDR3 is 15 residues long. Germline CDR1 is KGHDR and CDR2 is SFDVKD. The DNA for the CDR3 is TGTGCCACCAGCCGGGACAGGGGAGCTAACTATGGCTACACCTTC. Residues: CATSRDRGANYGYTF.

This clonotype occurred many times. The junction and the germline gene differ at one end; a read error may be behind it. The gene calls are TRBV27 and TRBJ2-5, with D possibly TRBD2 on 6 matching bases. CDR1 is MNHEY and CDR2 is SMNVEV in the germline V gene (reference sequence). The CDR3 totals 17 residues. For the CDR3, the DNA is TGTGTCAGCAGTTTTGGGGGGTTCCCTACCTTCCAAGAGACCCAGTACTTC. Protein sequence: CVSSFGGFPTFQETQYF.

This clonotype was seen ten or more times. V usage is TRBV19 and J usage is TRBJ1-3, with unresolved D. V was clipped by 5 bases and J by 4 bases, with 15 bases between them. This CDR3 contains 15 residues. Germline V gene sequence: CDR1 LNHDA, CDR2 SQIVND (reference sequence). The CDR3 loop is CASSADGSGGNTIYF. DNA for the CDR3: TGTGCCAGTAGTGCGGACGGCTCCGGAGGAAACACCATATATTTT.

This clonotype has at least ten counts. The chain combines TRBV15 with TRBJ1-1; D gene uncertain. This CDR3 spans 13 amino acids. CDR1 LNHNV and CDR2 YYDKDF come from the germline V gene (reference sequence). V lost 0 bases, J lost 5 bases, and 7 bases lay in between. The CDR3 spells CATSRELRTEAFF. The CDR3 DNA follows: TGTGCCACCAGCAGAGAACTGCGGACTGAAGCTTTCTTT.

This clonotype was counted many times. The chain joins TRBV2 to TRBJ1-3; weak D call: TRBD1 (5 bases). Germline V CDR1 and CDR2: SNHLY, FYNNEI. V was clipped by 6 bases and J by 8 bases, with 11 bases between them. There are 12 residues in the CDR3. CDR3: CASRQASHTIYF. The CDR3 DNA follows: TGTGCCAGCAGACAGGCCAGCCACACCATATATTTT.

A few counts support this clonotype. The V gene is TRBV29-1, the J gene TRBJ1-2, with unresolved D. Germline-derived CDR1 and CDR2 are SQVTM and ANQGSEA. There are 12 residues in the CDR3. V dropped 8 bases and J dropped 0 bases, with 10 bases sitting between them. The CDR3 loop is CSHYKPNYGYTF. The CDR3 DNA is TGCAGCCATTACAAACCTAACTATGGCTACACCTTC.

This clonotype appeared many times. V and J are TRBV25-1 and TRBJ1-1; unclear D gene. CDR3 length: 16 amino acids. Germline values: CDR1 MGHDK, CDR2 SYGVNS. V dropped 2 bases and J dropped 5 bases, with 18 bases sitting between them. CDR3 in amino acids: CASSEPSQEEGTEAFF. The CDR3, as DNA: TGTGCCAGCAGTGAACCTTCCCAAGAGGAGGGAACTGAAGCTTTCTTT.

Ten or more counts support this clonotype. The genes are TRBV19 and TRBJ2-2; 11 positions agree with TRBD2. The CDR3 sequence is 17 residues long. The V gene's germline CDR1 is LNHDA and CDR2 SQIVND (reference sequence). V shed 5 bases and J 3 bases; nucleotides not matched to a gene: 8. The CDR3 sequence is CASSSPGLAVYTGELFF. The CDR3 bases are TGTGCCAGTAGTTCTCCGGGACTAGCGGTGTACACCGGGGAGCTGTTTTTT.